This TCR beta chain stems from a study of T cell responses to AZD1222 COVID-19 vaccine. Doses given second, at about 4 or about 12 weeks, were pooled. Broader study findings: AZD1222 recipients seropositive at baseline numbered only six.

This CDR3 has 15 amino acids. Germline values: CDR1 MNHNY, CDR2 SVGAGI (reference sequence). V trimming: 4 bases; J trimming: 9 bases; junction bases outside the gene matches: 9. Only in-frame clones appear in the TCRdb table, and some are missing; sequencing was by immunoSEQ multiplex PCR. The sample contains under 95,000 clones, around 88% of which appear only once. A word on this clone: Its antigen is unidentified.

The chain employs TRBV6-6 and TRBJ2-1; 10 bases map to TRBD1. The sample consisted of peripheral blood, taken 28 days after the second AZD1222 dose. This sequence was found in an adult who received the AZD1222 COVID-19 vaccine. The CDR3 DNA reads TGTGCCAGCAGTTTACTCGACAGGGGGCATGTTGAGCAGTTCTTC. Its translation is CASSLLDRGHVEQFF.